The TCR beta chain under discussion was sequenced for a study of cytomegalovirus exposure and HLA in healthy donors. Study observations and caveats: CMV serostatus was the only immune exposure information that was available. It was approximately 160 TCR beta chains that were listed as cytomegalovirus-associated. Sequencing likely produced, as an artifact, a cluster of highly shared sequence variants.

V was shortened by 6 bases and J by 6 bases, with 15 bases between the two germline ends. This CDR3 contains 14 residues. Germline V gives CDR1 SNHLY, CDR2 FYNNEI. The PCR employed 60 Vbeta primers together with 13 Jbeta primers. The data were produced by immunoSEQ multiplex PCR, yet TCRdb's version contains in-frame clones alone and is incomplete. In the table there are approximately 74,000 clones, 78% of which are singletons. Turning to this clone: Antigen: not known.

Material for sequencing was PBMCs. V and J are TRBV2 and TRBJ1-5; tentative D call: TRBD1 (5 bases). The clonotype comes from a man aged 40-55 years in good health and CMV-seronegative. The CDR3, as DNA: TGTGCCAGCAGCGAAACAGGAACTTTTCAGCCCCAGCATTTT. Amino acids: CASSETGTFQPQHF.